This passage covers 9 T cell receptor beta chains from one sample sequenced in a study of blood T cells in healthy people across ages. Next came a second PCR, run for about 6 to 11 cycles, which used a sample-barcoded 5' primer along with a J-beta primer mix. Via MiXCR, TCRdb re-called the 5' RACE reads, giving one row per CDR3 protein. The profile shows 1.5 million to 2 million distinct CDR3 sequences, approximately 28% of them singletons. The sample was blood. These receptors were collected from a woman aged 30 to 39 in good health.

As concerns this clonotype: This may stem from a read error, because a much larger clone lies one nucleotide away. The chain joins TRBV5-1 to TRBJ2-4; possibly TRBD1 for D (5 bases). The DNA end lines up better with TRBJ2-7; the J call may be wrong. CDR3 size: 12 residues. Germline CDR1 reads SGHRS; CDR2 reads YFSETQ. The CDR3 here is CANSQGMNEQYF. The CDR3 DNA follows: TGCGCCAACAGCCAGGGAATGAACGAGCAGTACTTC.

The chain links TRBV5-6 to TRBJ1-1; TRBD1 matches at 7 bases. The CDR3 is made up of 14 amino acids. The ends lost 3 bases at V and 5 bases at J; junction bases unmatched: 7. Germline V gene lookup returns CDR1 SGHDT and CDR2 YYEEEE. In nucleotides, the CDR3 is TGTGCCAGCAGCTGGAGGGGGCCAGGTACTGAAGCTTTCTTT. As protein: CASSWRGPGTEAFF.

This clonotype appeared a few times. The chain links TRBV28 to TRBJ1-4, with 11 positions matching TRBD1. J lost 4 bases, V lost 6 bases, and 7 bases had no gene match. Per the germline V gene, CDR1 is MDHEN and CDR2 is SYDVKM. CDR3 length equals 16 residues. DNA of the CDR3: TGTGCCAGCAGAACGCACGGGACAGGGGGTAATGAAAAACTGTTTTTT. Protein sequence: CASRTHGTGGNEKLFF.

This clonotype appeared many times. The chain couples TRBV6-5 to TRBJ2-5; TRBD1 or TRBD2 may be the D gene (5 bases each). From germline, CDR1 is MNHEY and CDR2 SVGAGI. This CDR3 comprises 13 residues. The CDR3 region is CASGQGRQETQYF. The CDR3 DNA reads as TGTGCGTCGGGGCAAGGACGCCAAGAGACCCAGTACTTC.

The rearrangement uses TRBV3-1 and TRBJ1-2; D gene uncertain. The CDR3 totals 13 residues. The germline V gene has CDR1 LGHDT and CDR2 YNNKEL (reference sequence). Trimming removed 4 bases from V and 8 bases from J, with 14 bases in between. CDR3 nucleotides: TGTGCCAGCAGCCTCTACAGAGATGGCGGCTACACCTTC. It codes for CASSLYRDGGYTF.

The chain employs TRBV6-2 or TRBV6-3 and TRBJ1-1; D remains unclear. The CDR3 spans 14 residues. Trimming cost V 6 bases and J 1 base, with 12 bases left between them. Germline-derived CDR1 and CDR2 are MNHEY and SVGEGT. The CDR3 sequence is CASSYQSSNTEAFF. In DNA form, the CDR3 reads TGTGCCAGCAGCTATCAAAGCTCGAACACTGAAGCTTTCTTT.

This clonotype was detected ten times or more. This chain connects TRBV12-3 or TRBV12-4 to TRBJ2-7; 7 positions agree with TRBD1. The CDR3 contains 14 residues. V gave up 3 bases and J gave up 2 bases; unmatched junction bases: 4. CDR3 in amino acids: CASSFLQGPYEQYF. Here the CDR3 DNA reads TGTGCCAGCAGTTTTCTACAGGGGCCCTACGAGCAGTACTTC.

This clonotype was seen ten or more times. The V gene is TRBV9, the J gene TRBJ2-3; tentatively, D is TRBD2 (6 bases). Per germline, CDR1 SGDLS and CDR2 YYNGEE. The CDR3 has 13 residues. The V gene lost 6 bases and the J gene lost 2 bases, with 10 bases spanning the gap. The CDR3 nucleotides are TGTGCCAGCACCGGGGGTGTCACAGATACGCAGTATTTT. Protein sequence: CASTGGVTDTQYF. Full variable domain (remainder filled in from reference TRBV9 and TRBJ2-3): DSGVTQTPKHLITATGQRVTLRCSPRSGDLSVYWYQQSLDQGLQFLIQYYNGEERAKGNILERFSAQQFPDLHSELNLSSLELGDSALYFCASTGGVTDTQYFGPGTRLTVL.

At least ten counts were recorded for this clonotype. This chain joins TRBV28 and TRBJ2-1; TRBD2 matches 10 bases. The V gene end was trimmed by 3 bases and the J gene end by 8 bases; junction bases not matched to a gene: 10. Germline CDR1 and CDR2: MDHEN and SYDVKM. The CDR3 sequence is 16 residues long. The CDR3 sequence is CASSLYSSGRIDEQFF. The CDR3 DNA sequence: TGTGCCAGCAGTTTGTACAGTAGCGGGAGGATAGATGAGCAGTTCTTC.